This T cell receptor beta chain was recovered during a study of blood T cells in healthy people across ages. Sample-barcoded 5' priming and a J-beta primer mix drove a second PCR of 7 to 11 cycles. Each of the samples gave a minimum of 2.5 million paired-end reads that contained CDR3. TCRdb re-derived calls from the 5' RACE reads in MiXCR, one entry per CDR3 protein. The sample records hundreds of thousands of distinct CDR3 sequences, about a third being singletons. Germline CDR1 DFQATT, CDR2 SNEGSKA (reference sequence). V shed 3 bases and J shed 4 bases, with 10 bases lying between them. The length of the CDR3 is 13 residues. The sample, roughly 9.5 milliliters of peripheral blood, was drawn from each donor.

The specimen sequenced was blood. The gene calls are TRBV20-1 and TRBJ2-1, with D perhaps TRBD2 (6 bases). This TCR was recovered from a woman of 80 years or more in good health. CDR3 loop: CSASSGDYNEQFF. The DNA for the CDR3 is TGCAGTGCTAGTTCGGGGGATTACAATGAGCAGTTCTTC.